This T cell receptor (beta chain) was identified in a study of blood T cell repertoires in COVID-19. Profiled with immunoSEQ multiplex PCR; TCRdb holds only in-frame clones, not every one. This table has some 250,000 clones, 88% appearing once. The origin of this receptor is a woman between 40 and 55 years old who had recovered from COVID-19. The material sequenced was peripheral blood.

The chain's CDR3 is CATSKPGAAEAFF. The CDR3, as DNA: TGTGCCACCAGTAAACCCGGAGCTGCTGAAGCTTTCTTT. The chain joins TRBV24-1 to TRBJ1-1, with unresolved D. The CDR3 length is 13 residues. Trimming shortened V by 6 bases and J by 6 bases, and 13 bases separated the two germline ends. Germline assignment: CDR1 KGHDR and CDR2 SFDVKD.